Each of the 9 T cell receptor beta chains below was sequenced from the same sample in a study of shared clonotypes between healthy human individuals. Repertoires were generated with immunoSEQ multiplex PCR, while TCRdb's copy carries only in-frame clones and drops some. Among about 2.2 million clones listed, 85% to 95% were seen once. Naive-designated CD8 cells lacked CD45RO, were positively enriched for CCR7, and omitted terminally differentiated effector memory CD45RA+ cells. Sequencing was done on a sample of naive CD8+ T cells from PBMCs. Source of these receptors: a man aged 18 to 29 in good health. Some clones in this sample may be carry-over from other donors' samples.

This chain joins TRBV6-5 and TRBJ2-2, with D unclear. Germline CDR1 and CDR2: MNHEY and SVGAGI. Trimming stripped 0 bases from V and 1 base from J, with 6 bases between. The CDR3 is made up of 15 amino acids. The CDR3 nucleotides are TGTGCCAGCAGTTACTCCGTTGGGAACACCGGGGAGCTGTTTTTT. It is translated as CASSYSVGNTGELFF.

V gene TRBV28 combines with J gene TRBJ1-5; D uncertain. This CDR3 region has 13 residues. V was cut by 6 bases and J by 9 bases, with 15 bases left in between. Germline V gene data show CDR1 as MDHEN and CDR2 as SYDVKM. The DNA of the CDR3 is TGTGCCAGCAGCCCGACCCCTCTAGGGCCCCAGCATTTT. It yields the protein CASSPTPLGPQHF.

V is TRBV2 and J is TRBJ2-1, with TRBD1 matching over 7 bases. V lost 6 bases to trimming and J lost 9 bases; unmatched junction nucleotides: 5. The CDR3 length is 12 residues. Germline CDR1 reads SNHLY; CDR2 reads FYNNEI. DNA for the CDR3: TGTGCCAGCAGGCCTCAGGGGGTTGAGCAGTTCTTC. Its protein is CASRPQGVEQFF.

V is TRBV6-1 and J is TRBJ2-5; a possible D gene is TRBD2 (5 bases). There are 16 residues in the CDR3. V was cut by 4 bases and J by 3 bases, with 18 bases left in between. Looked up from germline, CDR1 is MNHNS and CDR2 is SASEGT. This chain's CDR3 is CASSAESGRPEETQYF. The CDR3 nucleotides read TGTGCCAGCAGTGCAGAATCGGGAAGGCCCGAAGAGACCCAGTACTTC.

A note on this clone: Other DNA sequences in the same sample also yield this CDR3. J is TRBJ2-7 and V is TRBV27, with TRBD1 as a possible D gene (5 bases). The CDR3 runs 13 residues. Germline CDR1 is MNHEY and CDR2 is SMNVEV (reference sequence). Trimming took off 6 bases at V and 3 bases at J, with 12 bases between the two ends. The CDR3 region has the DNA TGTGCCAGCAGCCCCCAGGGTAGCTACGAGCAGTACTTC. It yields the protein CASSPQGSYEQYF.

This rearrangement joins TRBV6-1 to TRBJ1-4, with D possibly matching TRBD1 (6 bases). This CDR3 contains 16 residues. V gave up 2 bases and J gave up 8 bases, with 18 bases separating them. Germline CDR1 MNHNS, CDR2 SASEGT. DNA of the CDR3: TGTGCCAGCAGTGAAAGAAAGGGGGGGGCCGGGGAAAAACTGTTTTTT. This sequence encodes CASSERKGGAGEKLFF.

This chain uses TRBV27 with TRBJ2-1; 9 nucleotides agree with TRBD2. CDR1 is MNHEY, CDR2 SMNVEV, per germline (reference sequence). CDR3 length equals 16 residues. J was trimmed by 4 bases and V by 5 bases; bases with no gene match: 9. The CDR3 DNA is TGTGCCAGCAGTCCCTCTAGCGGGAATCGTTACAATGAGCAGTTCTTC. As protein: CASSPSSGNRYNEQFF.

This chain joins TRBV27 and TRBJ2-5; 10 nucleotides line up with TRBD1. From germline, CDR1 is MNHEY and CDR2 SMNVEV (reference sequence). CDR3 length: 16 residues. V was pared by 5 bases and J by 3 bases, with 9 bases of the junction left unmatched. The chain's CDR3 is CASSPDRGRLEETQYF. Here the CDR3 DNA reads TGTGCCAGCAGTCCCGACAGGGGGCGCTTAGAAGAGACCCAGTACTTC.

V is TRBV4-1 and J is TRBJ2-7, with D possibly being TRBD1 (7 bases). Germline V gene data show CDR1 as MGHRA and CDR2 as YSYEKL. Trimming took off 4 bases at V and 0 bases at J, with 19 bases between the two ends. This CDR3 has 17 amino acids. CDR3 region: CASSRLVEGASSYEQYF. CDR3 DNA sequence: TGCGCCAGCAGCCGCCTGGTGGAGGGGGCAAGCTCCTACGAGCAGTACTTC.